What follows are 20 T cell receptor beta chains derived from one specimen sequenced in a study of T cell repertoires in cytomegalovirus infection. What these receptors recognize is not known. TCRdb reprocessed the reads via MiXCR and lists one record per CDR3 protein. The profile shows 550,000 to 850,000 distinct CDR3 sequences, around 35% of them singletons. Sequences were derived from cultured PBMCs, sampled from culture after CMV antigen stimulation. Receptors were obtained from a human donor in good health (CMV status not recorded). Some clones in this sample may be carry-over from other donors' samples.

The chain combines TRBV3-1 with TRBJ2-3, with a tentative D call TRBD1 (6 bases). CDR1 and CDR2 from the germline V gene are LGHDT and YNNKEL (reference sequence). Between the trimmed V and J ends, which lost 3 bases and 1 base, there was a span of 14 bases. The CDR3 loop spans 16 amino acids. The DNA of the CDR3 is TGTGCCAGCAGCCACGAGGGGGAGTTCGGCACAGATACGCAGTATTTT. It yields the protein CASSHEGEFGTDTQYF.

This clonotype was detected only a few times. The chain couples TRBV6-1 to TRBJ2-3; D possibly corresponds to TRBD2 (6 bases). The CDR3 has 13 residues. Germline-derived CDR1 and CDR2 are MNHNS and SASEGT. V was shortened by 7 bases and J by 9 bases, with 17 bases between the two germline ends. Here the CDR3 reads CASTSPSRGTQYF. The CDR3 region has the DNA TGTGCCAGCACCTCTCCTAGTCGGGGGACGCAGTATTTT.

This clonotype was found a few times. The chain is built from TRBV28 and TRBJ2-2; no reliable D call. From germline, CDR1 is MDHEN and CDR2 SYDVKM. V lost 3 bases, J lost 4 bases, and 6 bases lay in between. This CDR3 comprises 13 residues. The CDR3 sequence: CASSFNPTGELFF. For the CDR3, the DNA is TGTGCCAGCAGTTTTAATCCCACCGGGGAGCTGTTTTTT.

This chain joins TRBV6-1 and TRBJ2-7; 7 bases line up with TRBD2. Germline V gives CDR1 MNHNS, CDR2 SASEGT. V was pared by 5 bases and J by 9 bases, with 10 bases of the junction left unmatched. The CDR3 extends over 13 amino acids. The chain's CDR3 is CASSWDRGGRQYF. For the CDR3, the DNA is TGTGCCAGCAGTTGGGACCGCGGCGGGAGGCAGTACTTC.

The chain links TRBV19 to TRBJ1-2; TRBD1 agrees at 10 bases. Germline loops: CDR1 LNHDA, CDR2 SQIVND (reference sequence). The CDR3 has 18 amino acids. V lost 5 bases, J lost 4 bases, and 16 bases stayed unmatched. The CDR3 DNA follows: TGTGCCAGTAGTGATCATAATTTCCGGGACAGGGGCGGCTATGGCTACACCTTC. It specifies CASSDHNFRDRGGYGYTF.

This clonotype was recorded at least ten times. V gene TRBV7-9 combines with J gene TRBJ1-1; 7 positions agree with TRBD1. Germline V lookup: CDR1 SEHNR, CDR2 FQNEAQ (reference sequence). Trimming took 5 bases from V and 0 from J; bases not matched to a gene: 9. This CDR3 region has 16 residues. The CDR3 loop reads CASSLGTALLNTEAFF. The CDR3 DNA reads TGTGCCAGCAGCCTCGGGACAGCTCTTCTGAACACTGAAGCTTTCTTT.

The gene calls are TRBV6-5 and TRBJ2-5, with 9 nucleotides matching TRBD1. This CDR3 is built from 13 residues. Looked up from germline, CDR1 is MNHEY and CDR2 is SVGAGI. Trimming removed 6 bases from V and 5 bases from J; junction bases left unmatched: 4. CDR3 in amino acids: CASRRDRAETQYF. CDR3 nucleotides: TGTGCCAGCAGACGGGACAGGGCGGAGACCCAGTACTTC.

The genes are TRBV11-3 and TRBJ2-5, with 10 bases aligning to TRBD1. Trimming cost V 3 bases and J 4 bases; bases outside gene matches: 2. Germline CDR1 is SGHNT and CDR2 is YENEEA. The CDR3 runs to 14 residues. The CDR3 coding sequence is TGTGCCAGCAGCTTGGGACAGGGGACAGAGACCCAGTACTTC. This translates into CASSLGQGTETQYF.

This chain joins TRBV7-9 and TRBJ2-7; TRBD2 matches at 9 bases. The germline CDR1 and CDR2 sequences are SEHNR and FQNEAQ (reference sequence). The CDR3 runs 14 residues. The J segment lost 9 bases and the V segment lost 0 bases, leaving 6 bases of the junction unmatched. Here the CDR3 DNA reads TGTGCCAGCAGCTTAGCGCCTAGCGGGACGGGGCAGTACTTC. Amino acids: CASSLAPSGTGQYF.

This chain uses TRBV2 with TRBJ2-5; perhaps TRBD2 as D (7 bases). CDR3 length equals 13 residues. Germline V gives CDR1 SNHLY, CDR2 FYNNEI. V was trimmed by 7 bases and J by 4 bases, leaving 13 bases between them. The CDR3 is CASTGGPRETQYF. The CDR3, as DNA: TGTGCCAGCACCGGGGGGCCGAGAGAGACCCAGTACTTC. The whole variable domain, remainder taken from reference TRBV2 and TRBJ2-5, is EPEVTQTPSHQVTQMGQEVILRCVPISNHLYFYWYRQILGQKVEFLVSFYNNEISEKSEIFDDQFSVERPDGSNFTLKIRSTKLEDSAMYFCASTGGPRETQYFGPGTRLLVL.

Many counts were recorded for this clonotype. The chain couples TRBV7-8 to TRBJ1-1; D uncertain. CDR3 length equals 19 residues. V gave up 1 base and J gave up 2 bases, with 23 bases separating them. Germline V CDR1 and CDR2: SGHVS, FQNEAQ. Here the CDR3 reads CASSLVGRAFGQPNTEAFF. The CDR3 region has the DNA TGTGCCAGCAGCTTAGTAGGGCGGGCGTTTGGGCAGCCAAACACTGAAGCTTTCTTT.

This clonotype came up many times. This chain connects TRBV7-9 to TRBJ2-3; perhaps TRBD1 as D (6 bases). The CDR3 runs to 15 residues. V was pared by 5 bases and J by 0 bases, with 12 bases between. Germline V gene data show CDR1 as SEHNR and CDR2 as FQNEAQ (reference sequence). The CDR3 coding sequence is TGTGCCAGCAGCCATTGGACAGCTAGCACAGATACGCAGTATTTT. Its translation: CASSHWTASTDTQYF. The full variable domain, rest sourced from reference TRBV7-9 and TRBJ2-3, is DTGVSQNPRHKITKRGQNVTFRCDPISEHNRLYWYRQTLGQGPEFLTYFQNEAQLEKSRLLSDRFSAERPKGSFSTLEIQRTEQGDSAMYLCASSHWTASTDTQYFGPGTRLTVL.

This clonotype has a handful of counts. V is TRBV6-6 and J is TRBJ1-5; possibly TRBD1 for D (5 bases). Trimming left V 5 bases short and J 5 bases short, with 13 bases between. This CDR3 region has 14 residues. The germline gives CDR1 MNHNY, CDR2 SVGAGI (reference sequence). CDR3 residues: CASSGQGRYQPQHF. The CDR3, as DNA: TGTGCCAGCAGTGGGCAGGGACGGTATCAGCCCCAGCATTTT.

The chain carries TRBV19 and TRBJ1-5; D unclear. The length of the CDR3 is 13 residues. Germline V gene lookup returns CDR1 LNHDA and CDR2 SQIVND (reference sequence). V was clipped by 1 base and J by 7 bases, with 8 bases between them. CDR3 in DNA: TGTGCCAGTAGTATAGTTATGAGGCAGCCCCAGCATTTT. Protein: CASSIVMRQPQHF. The complete variable domain, with remaining parts taken from reference TRBV19 and TRBJ1-5, reads DGGITQSPKYLFRKEGQNVTLSCEQNLNHDAMYWYRQDPGQGLRLIYYSQIVNDFQKGDIAEGYSVSREKKESFPLTVTSAQKNPTAFYLCASSIVMRQPQHFGDGTRLSIL.

This clonotype turned up a few times. The rearrangement uses TRBV19 and TRBJ2-2, with 8 bases fitting TRBD1. The CDR3 has 17 residues. Germline-derived CDR1 and CDR2 are LNHDA and SQIVND (reference sequence). V lost 4 bases to trimming and J lost 10 bases; unmatched junction nucleotides: 17. The DNA of the CDR3 is TGTGCCAGTAGTACCTACACTTACGGGACAGGCCCGGAGGAGCTGTTTTTT. Protein sequence: CASSTYTYGTGPEELFF.

This clonotype has a handful of counts. CDR3 DNA: TGCGCCAGCAGCCGGGGAGGCCCTAGCAGCCGCACAGATACGCAGTATTTT. Translation gives CASSRGGPSSRTDTQYF. The chain couples TRBV4-3 to TRBJ2-3, with D possibly TRBD2 on 6 matching bases. This CDR3 has 17 amino acids. Deletions cut 4 bases from V and 1 base from J, with 18 bases between. Germline V CDR1 and CDR2: LGHNA, YSLEER.

This clonotype came up a few times. J is TRBJ2-7 and V is TRBV7-2, with 8 bases matching TRBD2. V was clipped by 3 bases and J by 3 bases; unmatched bases: 10. The V gene's germline CDR1 is SGHTA and CDR2 FQGNSA. The CDR3 spans 16 residues. The CDR3: CASSFPAGVPHYEQYF. The CDR3 nucleotides are TGTGCCAGCAGCTTTCCAGCGGGGGTCCCACACTACGAGCAGTACTTC.

The chain couples TRBV7-9 to TRBJ2-7; no reliable D call. The CDR3 contains 13 residues. The ends were cut back, 4 bases at V and 3 bases at J, with 10 bases in the middle. Germline lookup yields CDR1 SEHNR and CDR2 FQNEAQ (reference sequence). CDR3 in amino acids: CASSSEVGYEQYF. For the CDR3, the DNA is TGTGCCAGCAGCTCGGAAGTCGGCTACGAGCAGTACTTC.

CDR3 DNA sequence: TGTGCCAGCAGTTATTCTCCCCCCCGACAGAATAGCAATCAGCCCCAGCATTTT. Its translation: CASSYSPPRQNSNQPQHF. The chain carries TRBV6-9 and TRBJ1-5; D is perhaps TRBD1 (5 bases). CDR1 and CDR2 from the germline V gene are MNHGY and SVAAGI. This CDR3 is built from 18 residues. V was shortened by 0 bases and J by 0 bases, with 15 bases between the two germline ends.

This clonotype was detected only a few times. A single base separates this from a much larger clone, so it may be a read error. This rearrangement joins TRBV7-8 to TRBJ2-3; D remains ambiguous. Trimming removed 3 bases at V and 2 bases at J, with 3 bases between. Germline-derived CDR1 and CDR2 are SGHVS and FQNEAQ. This CDR3 has 12 amino acids. The CDR3 sequence: CASSFITDTQYF. The CDR3 nucleotides read TGTGCCAGCAGCTTTATCACAGATACGCAGTATTTT.